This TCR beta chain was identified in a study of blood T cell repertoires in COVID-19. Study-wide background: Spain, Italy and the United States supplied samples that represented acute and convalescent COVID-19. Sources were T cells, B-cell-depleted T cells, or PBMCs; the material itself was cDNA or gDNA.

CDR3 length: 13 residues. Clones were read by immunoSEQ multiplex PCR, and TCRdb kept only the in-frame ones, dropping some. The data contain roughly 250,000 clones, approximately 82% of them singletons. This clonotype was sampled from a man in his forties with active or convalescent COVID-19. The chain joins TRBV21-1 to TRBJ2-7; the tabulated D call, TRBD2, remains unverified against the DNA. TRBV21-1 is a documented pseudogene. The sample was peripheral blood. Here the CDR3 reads CASTHRTNYEQYF. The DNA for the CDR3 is TGTGCCAGCACGCATAGGACTAACTACGAGCAGTACTTC.